Below are 7 T cell receptor beta chains sequenced from a single sample in a study of shared clonotypes between healthy human individuals. Clones were sequenced by immunoSEQ multiplex PCR, and TCRdb holds only the in-frame ones, with some missing. This table holds some 2 million clones, about 95% found once. As defined, naive CD8 cells were CD45RO-negative and positively selected for CCR7, with terminally differentiated effector memory CD45RA+ cells excluded. The source material was naive CD8+ T cells sorted from blood. The receptors stem from a young man in good health.

This chain connects TRBV4-1 to TRBJ2-5; possibly TRBD1 for D (6 bases). CDR3 size: 17 residues. V was clipped by 5 bases and J by 1 base, with 20 bases between them. Germline CDR1 reads MGHRA; CDR2 reads YSYEKL. CDR3 residues: CASSLGQSVTLQETQYF. CDR3 bases: TGCGCCAGCAGCTTAGGACAGTCAGTTACCCTCCAAGAGACCCAGTACTTC.

This clone was seen only a few times. The gene calls are TRBV13 and TRBJ2-7; weak D call: TRBD1 (5 bases). Germline values: CDR1 PRHDT, CDR2 FYEKMQ (reference sequence). The CDR3 extends over 14 amino acids. V dropped 4 bases and J dropped 3 bases, with 13 bases sitting between them. CDR3 nucleotides: TGTGCCAGCAGCTCCCGTCTGACAGACTACGAGCAGTACTTC. Encoded protein: CASSSRLTDYEQYF.

Concerning this clone: Other nucleotide sequences from this sample produce the same CDR3. The gene calls are TRBV7-9 and TRBJ2-7; D possibly corresponds to TRBD2 (6 bases). CDR3 length: 13 amino acids. V was trimmed by 6 bases and J by 2 bases, leaving 11 bases between them. CDR1 is SEHNR and CDR2 is FQNEAQ in the germline V gene (reference sequence). DNA of the CDR3: TGTGCCAGCAGTCCGGCGGGGACCTACGAGCAGTACTTC. Residues: CASSPAGTYEQYF. The full variable domain, rest sourced from reference TRBV7-9 and TRBJ2-7, is DTGVSQNPRHKITKRGQNVTFRCDPISEHNRLYWYRQTLGQGPEFLTYFQNEAQLEKSRLLSDRFSAERPKGSFSTLEIQRTEQGDSAMYLCASSPAGTYEQYFGPGTRLTVT.

The chain uses TRBV23-1 and TRBJ1-2; D is unresolved. TRBV23-1 is an ORF; its function is uncertain. Deletions cut 2 bases from V and 4 bases from J, with 11 bases between. The CDR3 is made up of 14 amino acids. CDR3 in amino acids: CASSQIPRRYGYTF. The CDR3 DNA reads as TGCGCCAGCAGTCAAATTCCCAGACGCTATGGCTACACCTTC.

The V call is TRBV6-5, the J call TRBJ2-5, with D perhaps matching TRBD1 (6 bases). Germline V CDR1 and CDR2: MNHEY, SVGAGI. The CDR3 is made up of 15 amino acids. Trimming took 4 bases from V and 1 from J, leaving 13 bases between them. The CDR3 DNA reads TGTGCCAGCAGTTCGAGTGGGGGCGTCCAAGAGACCCAGTACTTC. It encodes CASSSSGGVQETQYF.

On this clone itself: Other DNA sequences within the sample encode an identical CDR3. The chain uses TRBV29-1 and TRBJ2-1; TRBD2 matches at 10 bases. J was trimmed by 4 bases and V by 1 base; bases with no gene match: 4. CDR1 is SQVTM, CDR2 ANQGSEA, per germline. The CDR3 contains 15 residues. The DNA for the CDR3 is TGCAGCGTTGAAGGTACTAGCGGGGAATACAATGAGCAGTTCTTC. Encoded protein: CSVEGTSGEYNEQFF.

CDR3 in DNA: TGCGCCAGCAGCCAAGGGAGGGCAGGGGGACCCTACGAGCAGTACTTC. This encodes CASSQGRAGGPYEQYF. The rearrangement links TRBV4-1 to TRBJ2-7; tentative D call: TRBD1 (7 bases). Per the germline V gene, CDR1 is MGHRA and CDR2 is YSYEKL. V lost 1 base and J lost 2, with 15 bases in between. The CDR3 has 16 residues.